This is a list of T cell receptor beta chains from one sample in a study of shared T cell receptors in the human thymus. Measured with immunoSEQ multiplex PCR; TCRdb has only the in-frame clones, and not every one. The repertoire has about 730,000 clones, 70% to 90% of them found once; the top ten carry roughly 0.01%. The sample was also linked to a second study, of human thymus T cells.

What was sequenced was thymocytes. Receptors were obtained from a girl under three years old with a congenital heart defect. CDR3s include the opening cysteine and the closing phenylalanine or tryptophan. Each record gives: V gene, J gene, D gene, CDR3 protein. A D gene is named only where the DNA matches it firmly.

TRBV19	TRBJ2-1	TRBD2	CASSIQFSGGVNEQFF
TRBV19	TRBJ1-2	NA	CATLTRVFTTRLTRFNPTYGYTF
TRBV11-1	TRBJ1-1	NA	CASSLGGGNTEAFF
TRBV10-2	TRBJ1-1	TRBD1	CASSVRTGATEAFF
TRBV25-1	TRBJ2-7	NA	CASSESADRRNEQYF
TRBV9	TRBJ2-6	NA	CASSVGETTPQNGANVLTF
TRBV28	TRBJ1-2	NA	CASSPAGYGYTF
TRBV13	TRBJ1-6	TRBD1	CASSARTGGKNNSPLHF
TRBV5-1	TRBJ2-3	NA	CASSFVQKTDTQYF
TRBV18	TRBJ2-3	NA	CASSPPETGGTDTQYF
TRBV15	TRBJ1-1	TRBD1	CATSRGPGGNTEAFF
TRBV28	TRBJ1-5	TRBD1	CASSFLDDRVGQPQHF
TRBV4-3	TRBJ1-5	NA	CASSQDRTTRNQPQHF
TRBV6-6	TRBJ2-2	NA	CASKDTSNTGELFF
TRBV6-4	TRBJ2-2	TRBD2	CASSDTPTSGNTGELFF
TRBV15	TRBJ1-5	NA	CATSRGGSYQPQHF
TRBV7-9	TRBJ1-2	TRBD1	CASSLAPGQDQTYGYTF
TRBV2	TRBJ2-1	TRBD2	CASKTSGGVPGDEQFF
TRBV5-6	TRBJ1-2	NA	CASSLELGVGYGYTF
TRBV28	TRBJ1-2	TRBD1	CASSSDRDYGYTF
TRBV10-1	TRBJ2-3	TRBD1	CASSSTGERTDTQYF
TRBV19	TRBJ2-6	TRBD1	CASSNRDRGPPSGANVLTF
TRBV5-6	TRBJ2-4	NA	CASSYFQGAKNIQYF
TRBV18	TRBJ1-1	NA	CASSPLGADTEAFF
TRBV25-1	TRBJ1-4	TRBD1	CASSEFPTGRDEKLFF
TRBV19	TRBJ1-1	NA	CASSIPDSEAFF
TRBV6-6	TRBJ1-5	NA	CASSKTVTSNQPQHF